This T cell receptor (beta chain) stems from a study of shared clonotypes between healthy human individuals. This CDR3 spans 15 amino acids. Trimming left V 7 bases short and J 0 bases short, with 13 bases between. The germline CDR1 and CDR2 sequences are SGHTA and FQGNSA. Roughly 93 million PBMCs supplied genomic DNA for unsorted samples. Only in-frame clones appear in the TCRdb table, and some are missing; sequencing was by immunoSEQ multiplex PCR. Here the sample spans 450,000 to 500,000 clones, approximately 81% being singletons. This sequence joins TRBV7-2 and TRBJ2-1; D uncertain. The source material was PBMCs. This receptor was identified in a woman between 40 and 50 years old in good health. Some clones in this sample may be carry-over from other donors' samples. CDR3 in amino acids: CASMPPAVSYNEQFF. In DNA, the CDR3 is TGTGCCAGCATGCCCCCGGCGGTCTCCTACAATGAGCAGTTCTTC.